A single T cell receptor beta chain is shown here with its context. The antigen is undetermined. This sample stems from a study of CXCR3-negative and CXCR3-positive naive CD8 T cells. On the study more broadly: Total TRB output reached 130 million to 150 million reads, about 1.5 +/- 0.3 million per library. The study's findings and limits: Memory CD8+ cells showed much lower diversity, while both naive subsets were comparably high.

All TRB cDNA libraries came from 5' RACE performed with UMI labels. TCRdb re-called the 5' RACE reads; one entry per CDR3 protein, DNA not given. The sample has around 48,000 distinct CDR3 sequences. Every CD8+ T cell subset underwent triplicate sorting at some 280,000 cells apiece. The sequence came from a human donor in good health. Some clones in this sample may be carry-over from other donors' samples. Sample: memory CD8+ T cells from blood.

CDR3 loop: CASSEWGLDSSYEQYF. This sequence joins TRBV2 and TRBJ2-7; TCRdb lists TRBD1, though no DNA is available to test this call. CDR3 size: 16 residues. From germline, CDR1 is SNHLY and CDR2 FYNNEI.